The 16 T cell receptor beta chains below all came from one sample that was sequenced in a study of CD8 T cells in ankylosing spondylitis. General study results and limits: Among TCR beta sequences, a motif of several highly homologous variants appeared characteristic of ankylosing spondylitis blood.

From the 5' RACE reads, TCRdb called clonotypes with MiXCR, one entry per CDR3 protein. This sample yields approximately 440,000 distinct CDR3 sequences, of which roughly 17% are seen a single time; just over 1% belongs to the top ten. Which antigens these TCRs recognize remains unknown. Sequenced sample: blood, either unsorted or a sorted T cell fraction (not recorded which). The source of these receptors is a male donor with ankylosing spondylitis.

The J gene is TRBJ2-2, the V gene TRBV11-3, with D unclear. The CDR3 has 14 residues. CDR1 and CDR2 (germline): SGHNT, YENEEA. The V end lost 1 base, the J end lost 6 bases, and 9 bases lay between the germline ends. In DNA form, the CDR3 reads TGTGCCAGCAGCTTAGCCGCGGCCGCCGGGGAGCTGTTTTTT. It translates to CASSLAAAAGELFF.

Only a few counts were recorded for this clonotype. The rearrangement links TRBV4-3 to TRBJ2-7; 9 bases are shared with TRBD1. The V gene end was trimmed by 0 bases and the J gene end by 6 bases; junction bases not matched to a gene: 9. CDR1 and CDR2 (germline): LGHNA, YSLEER. This CDR3 is built from 16 residues. The CDR3 is CASSQDSDRGLFEQYF. DNA of the CDR3: TGCGCCAGCAGCCAAGATTCGGACAGGGGCCTCTTCGAGCAGTACTTC.

This clonotype was observed many times. This rearrangement joins TRBV20-1 to TRBJ1-2; D is possibly TRBD1 (5 bases). The V gene lost 3 bases and the J gene lost 3 bases, with 8 bases spanning the gap. There are 12 residues in the CDR3. The germline V gene has CDR1 DFQATT and CDR2 SNEGSKA (reference sequence). For the CDR3, the DNA is TGCAGTGCTAGTTGGGGGGACTATGGCTACACCTTC. It encodes CSASWGDYGYTF.

This clonotype has only a few counts. This sequence joins TRBV5-1 and TRBJ1-1; D is possibly TRBD1 (6 bases). The CDR3 runs to 14 residues. CDR1 is SGHRS, CDR2 YFSETQ, per germline. Trimming removed 0 bases at V and 7 bases at J, with 13 bases between. CDR3 in amino acids: CASSLAGQAYEAFF. The CDR3 DNA follows: TGCGCCAGCAGCTTGGCGGGACAAGCCTATGAAGCTTTCTTT.

The sample holds a few counts of this clonotype. V gene TRBV28 combines with J gene TRBJ2-5, with a weak D call TRBD1 (6 bases). V gave up 2 bases and J gave up 5 bases, with 12 bases separating them. The CDR3 runs 14 residues. From germline, CDR1 is MDHEN and CDR2 SYDVKM. CDR3 nucleotides: TGTGCCAGCAGTTTAACGGGTACAGGGGAGACCCAGTACTTC. Its translation is CASSLTGTGETQYF.

The chain joins TRBV3-1 to TRBJ2-7, with 13 bases matching TRBD2. The CDR3 contains 16 residues. Germline V gene data show CDR1 as LGHDT and CDR2 as YNNKEL (reference sequence). Germline trimming cut 2 bases from V and 0 bases from J; bases unmatched to any gene: 1. The CDR3 is CASSQRTSGGSYEQYF. The DNA for the CDR3 is TGTGCCAGCAGCCAAAGGACTAGCGGGGGCTCCTACGAGCAGTACTTC.

This clonotype occurred a few times. The CDR3 loop reads CASTSGTAFTDTQYF. The CDR3 DNA is TGTGCCAGTACCTCCGGGACAGCCTTCACAGATACGCAGTATTTT. V and J are TRBV19 and TRBJ2-3, with 7 bases that match TRBD1. Germline V lookup: CDR1 LNHDA, CDR2 SQIVND (reference sequence). This CDR3 comprises 15 residues. With 7 bases clipped from V and 2 bases from J, the junction kept 9 bases outside the gene matches.

This clonotype was seen at least ten times. V usage is TRBV5-5 and J usage is TRBJ1-5, with 9 positions matching TRBD1. V shed 4 bases and J 9 bases; nucleotides not matched to a gene: 11. There are 15 residues in the CDR3. Germline V lookup: CDR1 SGHKS, CDR2 YYEKEE (reference sequence). The CDR3 loop is CASSPGTGYRLPQHF. CDR3 bases: TGTGCCAGCAGCCCCGGGACAGGGTATCGTCTGCCCCAGCATTTT.

The gene calls are TRBV11-2 and TRBJ1-1, with 9 bases that match TRBD1. The CDR3 is 15 amino acids. Germline V gene lookup returns CDR1 SGHAT and CDR2 FQNNGV. Unmatched junction bases numbered 3, after V lost 3 bases and J lost 1 base. The CDR3 here is CASSLRDRENTEAFF. The CDR3 DNA sequence: TGTGCCAGCAGCTTGCGGGACAGGGAGAACACTGAAGCTTTCTTT.

The J gene is TRBJ1-1, the V gene TRBV5-1; D may be TRBD1 (6 bases). Germline V CDR1 and CDR2: SGHRS, YFSETQ. Trimming shortened V by 4 bases and J by 6 bases, and 19 bases separated the two germline ends. This CDR3 contains 15 residues. The CDR3, as DNA: TGCGCCAGCAGCGGGGGGGACAATTTAAAAGCTGAAGCTTTCTTT. It is translated as CASSGGDNLKAEAFF. Drawing the rest from reference TRBV5-1 and TRBJ1-1, the complete variable domain is KAGVTQTPRYLIKTRGQQVTLSCSPISGHRSVSWYQQTPGQGLQFLFEYFSETQRNKGNFPGRFSGRQFSNSRSEMNVSTLELGDSALYLCASSGGDNLKAEAFFGQGTRLTVV.

This clonotype was recorded many times. The V gene is TRBV12-3 or TRBV12-4, the J gene TRBJ2-3; 7 bases map to TRBD1. Trimming removed 5 bases from V and 0 bases from J; junction bases left unmatched: 14. This CDR3 region has 18 residues. The CDR3 loop is CASSLTGDFKSSTDTQYF. The CDR3 DNA follows: TGTGCCAGCAGTCTTACAGGGGATTTTAAATCTAGCACAGATACGCAGTATTTT.

This clonotype was recorded many times. V is TRBV18 and J is TRBJ1-1; D may be TRBD1 (5 bases). This CDR3 is 13 amino acids long. CDR1 and CDR2 from the germline V gene are KGHSH and LQKENI. V lost 3 bases and J lost 3, with 8 bases in between. CDR3 sequence: CASSPRGDTEAFF. The DNA of the CDR3 is TGTGCCAGCTCACCCAGAGGGGACACTGAAGCTTTCTTT. The whole variable domain, filled in from reference TRBV18 and TRBJ1-1, reads NAGVMQNPRHLVRRRGQEARLRCSPMKGHSHVYWYRQLPEEGLKFMVYLQKENIIDESGMPKERFSAEFPKEGPSILRIQQVVRGDSAAYFCASSPRGDTEAFFGQGTRLTVV.

This clonotype was counted between two and nine times. This chain connects TRBV20-1 to TRBJ2-3; TRBD2 aligns across 12 bases. CDR3 length equals 16 residues. The V and J ends lost 5 bases and 0 bases, in that order; junction bases with no gene match: 6. Per germline, CDR1 DFQATT and CDR2 SNEGSKA (reference sequence). The CDR3 loop reads CSAASGGATSTDTQYF. CDR3 nucleotide sequence: TGCAGTGCTGCTAGCGGGGGGGCAACGAGCACAGATACGCAGTATTTT.

The chain links TRBV3-1 to TRBJ2-2; D perhaps matches TRBD2 (6 bases). V was shortened by 4 bases and J by 3 bases, with 9 bases between the two germline ends. Germline V gene data show CDR1 as LGHDT and CDR2 as YNNKEL (reference sequence). This CDR3 comprises 14 residues. CDR3 in amino acids: CASSRSGDTGELFF. CDR3 coding DNA: TGTGCCAGCAGCCGATCGGGGGACACCGGGGAGCTGTTTTTT.

The chain has TRBV5-1 and TRBJ2-5, with TRBD2 identical over 7 bases. The V segment lost 1 base and the J segment 3 bases; nucleotides outside the gene matches: 3. The CDR3 is 14 amino acids. Germline CDR1 and CDR2: SGHRS and YFSETQ. As DNA, the CDR3 is TGCGCCAGCAGCTTGAGTCTAGCGGAAGAGACCCAGTACTTC. As protein: CASSLSLAEETQYF.

The V gene is TRBV12-3 or TRBV12-4, the J gene TRBJ2-5, with D tentatively TRBD2 (6 bases). The CDR3 is 14 amino acids. V was trimmed by 3 bases and J by 9 bases, leaving 17 bases between them. The CDR3 DNA reads TGTGCCAGCAGTTTTTCGGGCGGGAAAAGGGCCCAGTACTTC. Protein sequence: CASSFSGGKRAQYF.